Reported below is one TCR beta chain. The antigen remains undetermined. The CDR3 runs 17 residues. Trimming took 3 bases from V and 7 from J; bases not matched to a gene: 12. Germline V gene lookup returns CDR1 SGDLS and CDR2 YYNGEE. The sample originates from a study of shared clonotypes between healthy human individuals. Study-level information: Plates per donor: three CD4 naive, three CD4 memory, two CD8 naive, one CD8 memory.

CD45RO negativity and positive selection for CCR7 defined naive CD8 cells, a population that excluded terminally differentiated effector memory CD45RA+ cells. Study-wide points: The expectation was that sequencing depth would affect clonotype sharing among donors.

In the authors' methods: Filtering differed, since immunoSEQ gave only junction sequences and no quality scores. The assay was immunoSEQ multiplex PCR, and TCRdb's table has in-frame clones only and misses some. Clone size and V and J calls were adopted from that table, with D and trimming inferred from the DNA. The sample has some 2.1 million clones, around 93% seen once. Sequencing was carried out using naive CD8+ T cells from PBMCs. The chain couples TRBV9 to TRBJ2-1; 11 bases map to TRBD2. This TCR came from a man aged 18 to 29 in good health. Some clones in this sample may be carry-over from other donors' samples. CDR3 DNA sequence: TGTGCCAGCAGCGCCGGACGGACTAGCGGGTTCCTTAATGAGCAGTTCTTC. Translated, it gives CASSAGRTSGFLNEQFF. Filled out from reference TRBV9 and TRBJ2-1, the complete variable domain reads DSGVTQTPKHLITATGQRVTLRCSPRSGDLSVYWYQQSLDQGLQFLIQYYNGEERAKGNILERFSAQQFPDLHSELNLSSLELGDSALYFCASSAGRTSGFLNEQFFGPGTRLTVL.